This T cell receptor beta chain was captured by sequencing in a study of blood T cells in healthy people across ages. V was trimmed by 2 bases and J by 1 base, leaving 10 bases between them. Germline lookup yields CDR1 SGHTA and CDR2 FQGNSA. This CDR3 region has 15 residues. General study results and limits: Aged donors had fewer naive CD4+ cells and lower diversity than long-lived donors. The study regarded diversity estimates from one million T cells as underestimates.

Through a sample-barcoded 5' primer and a J-beta primer mix, a second PCR was run for about 6 to 11 cycles. TCRdb called the 5' RACE reads again in MiXCR, with one record for every CDR3 protein. Of about 570,000 distinct CDR3 sequences in the sample, about 25% were seen once. Remarks on this clonotype: The target antigen is unknown.

The donors, healthy Caucasians from Russia, were aged roughly 6 to 90. RNA extraction gave at least 5.5 micrograms of total RNA per sample. The source is a woman between 65 and 79 years old in good health. The sequenced material came from blood. J is TRBJ2-3 and V is TRBV7-2; TRBD1 is a possible D gene (5 bases). The CDR3 spells CASSLSGSRTDTQYF. CDR3 bases: TGTGCCAGCAGCTTATCAGGGTCCCGCACAGATACGCAGTATTTT.